The 32 T cell receptor beta chains listed next were all sequenced from one sample in a study of identical twins. MiXCR was run by TCRdb on the 5' RACE reads, yielding one entry per CDR3 protein. The repertoire has 600,000 to 700,000 distinct CDR3 sequences, about 20% of them found once; the top ten carry over 4%. This sample was also put to use in a study of T cells expressing NK-cell markers.

The specimen was PBMCs. The receptors come from a woman aged 18-35 years in good health.

J is TRBJ1-1 and V is TRBV11-2; no firm D call. In germline, CDR1 is SGHAT, CDR2 FQNNGV. This CDR3 has 14 amino acids. V dropped 4 bases and J dropped 1 base, with 10 bases sitting between them. CDR3 region: CASSYNVWNTEAFF. CDR3 DNA: TGTGCCAGCAGCTATAATGTATGGAACACTGAAGCTTTCTTT.

CDR3: CASSPRPDSYYNEQFF. The CDR3 coding sequence is TGTGCCAGCAGCCCTCGCCCCGACAGCTACTACAATGAGCAGTTCTTC. V is TRBV11-2 and J is TRBJ2-1; possible D gene TRBD1, 5 bases. Germline V CDR1 and CDR2: SGHAT, FQNNGV. The CDR3 is 16 residues long. Trimming removed 5 bases at V and 3 bases at J, with 17 bases between.

In its sample, this clonotype was seen a few times. The chain is built from TRBV21-1 and TRBJ1-1. TRBV21-1 is recorded as a pseudogene. The length of the CDR3 is 13 residues. CDR3 nucleotides: TGTGCCAGCAGCACCTGGCGTACCCCTGAAGCTTTCTTT. Protein sequence: CASSTWRTPEAFF.

V usage is TRBV6-2 or TRBV6-3 and J usage is TRBJ2-1; maybe TRBD2 (5 bases). Germline V CDR1 and CDR2: MNHEY, SVGEGT. Trimming removed 6 bases from V and 2 bases from J, with 20 bases in between. This CDR3 comprises 17 residues. This CDR3 reads CASSRRRERSPYNEQFF. In DNA, the CDR3 is TGTGCCAGCAGCCGCCGACGGGAAAGGTCCCCCTACAATGAGCAGTTCTTC.

The chain recombines TRBV20-1 with TRBJ2-7; the D is unclear. This CDR3 contains 14 residues. V was cut by 6 bases and J by 5 bases, with 20 bases left in between. Germline lookup yields CDR1 DFQATT and CDR2 SNEGSKA (reference sequence). The CDR3 here is CSAKTRRAGDEQYF. CDR3 nucleotides: TGCAGTGCCAAGACCCGACGGGCAGGAGACGAGCAGTACTTC.

This clonotype was observed a single time. The chain carries TRBV3-1 and TRBJ1-5; D possibly corresponds to TRBD1 (5 bases). The CDR3 is 15 residues long. V lost 4 bases, J lost 10 bases, and 20 bases lay in between. Germline lookup yields CDR1 LGHDT and CDR2 YNNKEL (reference sequence). CDR3 bases: TGTGCCAGCAGCCGAGACCGAGGACATAACGAACCCCAGCATTTT. This codes for CASSRDRGHNEPQHF.

A few counts support this clonotype. The chain recombines TRBV29-1 with TRBJ2-5, with D possibly being TRBD1 or TRBD2 (5 bases each). The CDR3 is 12 residues long. V shed 4 bases and J shed 4 bases, with 10 bases lying between them. Germline loops: CDR1 SQVTM, CDR2 ANQGSEA. The CDR3 protein is CSVVSGTETQYF. CDR3 in DNA: TGCAGCGTTGTATCGGGGACAGAGACCCAGTACTTC.

This clonotype was picked up a small number of times. The gene calls are TRBV20-1 and TRBJ2-1; 7 bases are a match to TRBD2. Germline CDR1 DFQATT, CDR2 SNEGSKA (reference sequence). The junction had 12 bases not matched to a gene; V was cut back by 4 bases and J by 3 bases. The CDR3 contains 16 residues. CDR3: CSAKASAGANYNEQFF. The CDR3 DNA follows: TGCAGTGCTAAGGCAAGCGCGGGAGCCAACTACAATGAGCAGTTCTTC.

V is TRBV29-1 and J is TRBJ1-2; tentatively, D is TRBD1 (6 bases). The CDR3 has 10 amino acids. Germline lookup yields CDR1 SQVTM and CDR2 ANQGSEA. V lost 7 bases and J 7 bases, leaving 10 bases between the germline ends. The CDR3 coding sequence is TGCAGCGGGGGACAAGCTGGCTACACCTTC. Amino acids: CSGGQAGYTF.

This clonotype was seen more than once but under ten times. The chain couples TRBV10-3 to TRBJ2-1; a weak D match, TRBD1 (5 bases). Germline V CDR1 and CDR2: ENHRY, SYGVKD. V was pared by 3 bases and J by 2 bases, with 11 bases between. The CDR3 spans 15 residues. CDR3 sequence: CAISERQTPYNEQFF. The CDR3, as DNA: TGTGCCATCAGTGAAAGACAGACCCCCTACAATGAGCAGTTCTTC.

This clonotype was recorded many times. The chain links TRBV15 to TRBJ2-1; 7 bases are shared with TRBD1. The CDR3 has 13 amino acids. The trim removed 9 bases at V and 8 bases at J, leaving 10 bases unmatched. Looked up from germline, CDR1 is LNHNV and CDR2 is YYDKDF (reference sequence). For the CDR3, the DNA is TGTGCCACAGGGGGCACAGGCTTGGATGAGCAGTTCTTC. Protein: CATGGTGLDEQFF.

CDR3: CASSFGSNYEQYF. Written as DNA, the CDR3 is TGCGCCAGCAGCTTTGGCAGCAACTACGAGCAGTACTTC. The chain is built from TRBV5-1 and TRBJ2-7; D remains unclear. V was shortened by 2 bases and J by 3 bases, with 9 bases between the two germline ends. The CDR3 sequence is 13 residues long. Germline V gives CDR1 SGHRS, CDR2 YFSETQ.

This rearrangement joins TRBV2 to TRBJ1-2, with TRBD1 identical over 7 bases. Germline trimming cut 7 bases from V and 7 bases from J; bases unmatched to any gene: 9. CDR3 size: 13 residues. The germline gives CDR1 SNHLY, CDR2 FYNNEI. The CDR3 loop reads CASNYGRGSGYTF. The CDR3 region has the DNA TGTGCCAGCAATTATGGCAGGGGGAGTGGCTACACCTTC.

The chain carries TRBV18 and TRBJ2-1; tentatively, D is TRBD1 (6 bases). CDR1 KGHSH and CDR2 LQKENI come from the germline V gene. V dropped 1 base and J dropped 7 bases, with 8 bases sitting between them. This CDR3 contains 13 residues. In nucleotides, the CDR3 is TGTGCCAGCTCACCACACAGGGAGAATGAGCAGTTCTTC. Encoded protein: CASSPHRENEQFF.

This clonotype was recorded many times. The chain has TRBV20-1 and TRBJ1-2; D is perhaps TRBD1 (5 bases). Trimming took off 7 bases at V and 5 bases at J, with 20 bases between the two ends. The CDR3 extends over 14 amino acids. Per the germline V gene, CDR1 is DFQATT and CDR2 is SNEGSKA (reference sequence). The CDR3 DNA follows: TGCAGTGGCTTATCCGGGACGGAAAGTTATGGCTACACCTTC. As protein: CSGLSGTESYGYTF.

The V and J genes are TRBV27 and TRBJ2-7, with a tentative D call TRBD2 (6 bases). The CDR3 consists of 14 residues. Germline V gives CDR1 MNHEY, CDR2 SMNVEV (reference sequence). Deletions cut 5 bases from V and 2 bases from J, with 13 bases between. This CDR3 is CASSVLAAPYEQYF. The CDR3 DNA follows: TGTGCCAGCAGTGTTTTAGCGGCCCCCTACGAGCAGTACTTC.

Ten or more counts support this clonotype. V gene TRBV4-3 combines with J gene TRBJ1-6; D unclear. This CDR3 is 16 amino acids long. Looked up from germline, CDR1 is LGHNA and CDR2 is YSLEER. Trimming cost V 1 base and J 5 bases, with 12 bases left between them. CDR3 protein: CASSQGLRQNNSPLHF. The CDR3 DNA reads TGCGCCAGCAGCCAAGGTTTAAGGCAAAATAATTCACCCCTCCACTTT.

V usage is TRBV20-1 and J usage is TRBJ2-1; 7 bases agree with TRBD1. V lost 6 bases and J lost 7; bases outside the gene matches: 6. The CDR3 sequence is 12 residues long. CDR1 is DFQATT, CDR2 SNEGSKA, per germline (reference sequence). CDR3 DNA sequence: TGCAGTGCGGACGACAGGGCTAATGAGCAGTTCTTC. Amino acid sequence: CSADDRANEQFF.

There are many counts of this clonotype. The V call is TRBV9, the J call TRBJ2-1, with D unclear. The germline CDR1 and CDR2 sequences are SGDLS and YYNGEE. The CDR3 totals 13 residues. V was clipped by 3 bases and J by 3 bases, with 7 bases between them. The CDR3 region is CASSADLYNEQFF. The CDR3, as DNA: TGTGCCAGCAGCGCGGACCTCTACAATGAGCAGTTCTTC.

This clonotype was seen a handful of times. J is TRBJ2-7 and V is TRBV11-2, with 8 nucleotides matching TRBD2. The V segment lost 3 bases and the J segment 2 bases; nucleotides outside the gene matches: 6. The germline CDR1 and CDR2 sequences are SGHAT and FQNNGV. This CDR3 has 15 residues. The CDR3 coding sequence is TGTGCCAGCAGCTTGTTGCGGGGGGAAACCTACGAGCAGTACTTC. As protein: CASSLLRGETYEQYF.

This clonotype was counted a few times. For the CDR3, the DNA is TGTGCCAGCAGCCACGGGGAGAGCTCCTACAATGAGCAGTTCTTC. Translation: CASSHGESSYNEQFF. This chain connects TRBV7-9 to TRBJ2-1; D perhaps matches TRBD2 (5 bases). The CDR3 runs 15 residues. The germline V gene encodes CDR1 SEHNR and CDR2 FQNEAQ (reference sequence). V lost 5 bases and J lost 0, with 11 bases in between. Full variable domain (rest looked up from reference TRBV7-9 and TRBJ2-1): DTGVSQNPRHKITKRGQNVTFRCDPISEHNRLYWYRQTLGQGPEFLTYFQNEAQLEKSRLLSDRFSAERPKGSFSTLEIQRTEQGDSAMYLCASSHGESSYNEQFFGPGTRLTVL.

This chain joins TRBV3-1 and TRBJ2-3, with D maybe TRBD2 (6 bases). The CDR3 runs to 15 residues. The germline V gene has CDR1 LGHDT and CDR2 YNNKEL (reference sequence). The ends were cut back, 6 bases at V and 0 bases at J, with 13 bases in the middle. The CDR3 nucleotides read TGTGCCAGCAGGGCGGGGCGGGAAAGCACAGATACGCAGTATTTT. As protein: CASRAGRESTDTQYF.

This clonotype was detected ten times or more. The chain recombines TRBV7-3 with TRBJ1-1; no definite D call. The V gene's germline CDR1 is SGHTA and CDR2 FQGTGA. The ends were cut back, 3 bases at V and 2 bases at J, with 7 bases in the middle. This CDR3 spans 13 amino acids. CDR3 amino acids: CASSLYRNTEAFF. CDR3 in DNA: TGTGCCAGCAGCTTGTATCGTAACACTGAAGCTTTCTTT.

The chain employs TRBV20-1 and TRBJ2-1, with D tentatively TRBD1 (5 bases). Deletions cut 3 bases from V and 4 bases from J, with 7 bases between. CDR1 DFQATT and CDR2 SNEGSKA come from the germline V gene (reference sequence). There are 12 residues in the CDR3. CDR3 sequence (DNA): TGCAGTGCTAGGGACACGTACAATGAGCAGTTCTTC. Its protein product is CSARDTYNEQFF.

The chain is built from TRBV3-1 and TRBJ2-1; TRBD2 agrees at 9 bases. Germline CDR1 is LGHDT and CDR2 is YNNKEL (reference sequence). The CDR3 has 13 residues. V gave up 5 bases and J gave up 7 bases; unmatched junction bases: 3. CDR3 coding DNA: TGTGCCAGCAGCGAGCGGGGGGCTAATGAGCAGTTCTTC. It specifies CASSERGANEQFF.

This chain connects TRBV20-1 to TRBJ1-1; possible D gene TRBD1, 6 bases. The V end was cut by 1 base, the J end by 4 bases, with 13 bases between. CDR3 size: 14 residues. Germline-derived CDR1 and CDR2 are DFQATT and SNEGSKA (reference sequence). The CDR3 bases are TGCAGTGCTAGAGTGGCAGGGGCGATCACTGAAGCTTTCTTT. It specifies CSARVAGAITEAFF.

The V and J genes are TRBV3-1 and TRBJ2-2, with TRBD1 identical over 7 bases. V dropped 3 bases and J dropped 4; count of bases not matched to a gene: 5. Germline CDR1 is LGHDT and CDR2 is YNNKEL (reference sequence). The CDR3 extends over 15 amino acids. As DNA, the CDR3 is TGTGCCAGCAGCCAGGGGACAGTTATCACCGGGGAGCTGTTTTTT. Translated, it gives CASSQGTVITGELFF.

The V gene is TRBV25-1, the J gene TRBJ2-5; no clear D gene. The CDR3 loop spans 13 amino acids. Germline-derived CDR1 and CDR2 are MGHDK and SYGVNS. Trimming left V 2 bases short and J 1 base short, with 5 bases between. The CDR3 loop reads CASSELGQETQYF. In nucleotides, the CDR3 is TGTGCCAGCAGTGAACTCGGCCAAGAGACCCAGTACTTC.

This clonotype was observed many times. V is TRBV6-1 and J is TRBJ1-5, with D unclear. This CDR3 spans 16 amino acids. V was clipped by 5 bases and J by 2 bases, with 16 bases between them. Germline CDR1 MNHNS, CDR2 SASEGT. CDR3 DNA: TGTGCCAGCAGTCCGGCTGCGGGCGCGGGCAATCAGCCCCAGCATTTT. This encodes CASSPAAGAGNQPQHF.

V and J are TRBV7-6 and TRBJ2-3; 7 bases fit TRBD2. V lost 4 bases, J lost 2 bases, and 12 bases stayed unmatched. In germline, CDR1 is SGHVS, CDR2 FNYEAQ. The CDR3 is 17 amino acids. In nucleotides, the CDR3 is TGTGCCAGCAGCTCACGAGGGCGACTAGCTTACACAGATACGCAGTATTTT. This encodes CASSSRGRLAYTDTQYF. Full variable domain (rest looked up from reference TRBV7-6 and TRBJ2-3): GAGVSQSPRYKVTKRGQDVALRCDPISGHVSLYWYRQALGQGPEFLTYFNYEAQQDKSGLPNDRFSAERPEGSISTLTIQRTEQRDSAMYRCASSSRGRLAYTDTQYFGPGTRLTVL.

The count of this clonotype is one. The chain links TRBV5-1 to TRBJ1-1; D is uncertain. V lost 2 bases and J 6 bases, leaving 11 bases between the germline ends. This CDR3 is built from 13 residues. Looked up from germline, CDR1 is SGHRS and CDR2 is YFSETQ. This CDR3 reads CASSFPGRSEAFF. The CDR3 region has the DNA TGCGCCAGCAGCTTCCCCGGGAGGTCTGAAGCTTTCTTT.

This clonotype was recorded many times. The V call is TRBV4-3, the J call TRBJ2-7, with TRBD1 matching 8 bases. This CDR3 has 14 residues. CDR1 is LGHNA, CDR2 YSLEER, per germline. V lost 1 base and J lost 1; bases outside the gene matches: 0. The CDR3 DNA follows: TGCGCCAGCAGCCAAGGACAGGGGTCCTACGAGCAGTACTTC. This encodes CASSQGQGSYEQYF.